The rows below give T cell receptor beta chains drawn from one sample of a study of shared clonotypes between healthy human individuals. Assay: immunoSEQ multiplex PCR; the TCRdb copy retains only in-frame clones and omits some. The table shows roughly 600,000 clones, with nearly 98% occurring only once. Sequencing was performed on naive CD8+ T cells sorted from blood. The receptors here all came from a man younger than 45 in good health. Both conserved end residues are trimmed from each CDR3. The order of the fields is V gene, CDR3 protein.

TRBV7-8,ASSYLTAPSRYGYT
TRBV9,ASSVEFSATDTQY
TRBV20-1,SASYEQY
TRBV28,ASSSGTSSYNEQF
TRBV5-4,ASSFLAGGITDTQY
TRBV28,ASSFAHEEYEQY
TRBV27,ASSLGGRVIYNEQF
TRBV15,ATSRDRGTEAF
TRBV28,ASHPRTGANQPQH
TRBV14,ASSQELGTGMGLNTEAF
TRBV5-4,ASSQTGESYEQY
TRBV27,ASSRAGTMGYEQY
TRBV6-6,ASSYHGSGGEQF
TRBV29-1,SVGAGDFGYT
TRBV4-3,ASSQESGTYNEQF
TRBV11-2,ASSLDGYEQY
TRBV29-1,SVESRWGYT
TRBV5-1,ASSPGQGLFTYEQY
TRBV21-1,ASSKEREGLAGGPGTDTQY
TRBV27,ASSSNSGRVSYEQY
TRBV6-5,ASRDSSYEQY
TRBV5-4,ASSFRGGNQPQH
TRBV10-3,AISESGGSGDEQF
TRBV4-1,ASSQEAGNTGELF
TRBV7-6,ASSSTSVSSYNEQF
TRBV10-3,AISPSGYTYEQY
TRBV7-6,ASSLFPAGEETQY
TRBV28,ASSSGTGGSDTQY
TRBV5-4,ASSLPGTPNGELF
TRBV27,ASSLLRRTDTQY
TRBV27,ASSPGPLGDTYEQY
TRBV14,ASSPLPGTGLLF
TRBV5-1,ASSNRAIQGALSNEQF
TRBV11-2,ASSLGTSGGNEQF
TRBV9,ASSAEGQGLFPQH
TRBV29-1,SVEYGEGITGELF
TRBV5-1,ASSSDTKLYEQY
TRBV5-1,ASSSRQGAYEQY